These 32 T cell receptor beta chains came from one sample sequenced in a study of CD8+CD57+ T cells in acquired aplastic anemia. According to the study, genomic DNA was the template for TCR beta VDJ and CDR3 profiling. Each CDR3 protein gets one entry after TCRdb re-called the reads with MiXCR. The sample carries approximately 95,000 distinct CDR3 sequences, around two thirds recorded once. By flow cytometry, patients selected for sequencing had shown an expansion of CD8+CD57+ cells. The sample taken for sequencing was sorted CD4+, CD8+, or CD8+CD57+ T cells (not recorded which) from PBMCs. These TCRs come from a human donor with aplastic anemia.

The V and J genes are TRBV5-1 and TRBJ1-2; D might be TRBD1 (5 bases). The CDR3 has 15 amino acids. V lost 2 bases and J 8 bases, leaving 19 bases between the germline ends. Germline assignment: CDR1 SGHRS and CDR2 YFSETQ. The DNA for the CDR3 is TGCGCCAGCAGCTTCGAGGTAGGGGTGTTGGGCGGCTACACCTTC. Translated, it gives CASSFEVGVLGGYTF.

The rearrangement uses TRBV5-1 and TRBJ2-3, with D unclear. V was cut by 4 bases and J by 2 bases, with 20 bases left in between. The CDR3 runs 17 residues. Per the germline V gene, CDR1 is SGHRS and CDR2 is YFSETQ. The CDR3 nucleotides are TGCGCCAGCAGCGTGTCGACCTCGGTCCTATACACAGATACGCAGTATTTT. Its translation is CASSVSTSVLYTDTQYF.

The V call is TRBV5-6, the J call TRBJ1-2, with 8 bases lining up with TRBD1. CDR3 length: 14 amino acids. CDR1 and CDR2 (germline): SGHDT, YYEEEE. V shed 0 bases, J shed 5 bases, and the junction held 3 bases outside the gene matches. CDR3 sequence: CASSLDRGVYGYTF. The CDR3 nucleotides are TGTGCCAGCAGCTTGGACAGGGGGGTATATGGCTACACCTTC.

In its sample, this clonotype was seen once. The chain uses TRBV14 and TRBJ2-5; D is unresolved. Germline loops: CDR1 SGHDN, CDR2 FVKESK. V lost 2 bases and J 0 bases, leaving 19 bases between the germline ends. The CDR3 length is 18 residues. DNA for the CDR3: TGTGCCAGCAGCCAAAGGCAGATTAGTAGGGCGTACCAAGAGACCCAGTACTTC. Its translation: CASSQRQISRAYQETQYF.

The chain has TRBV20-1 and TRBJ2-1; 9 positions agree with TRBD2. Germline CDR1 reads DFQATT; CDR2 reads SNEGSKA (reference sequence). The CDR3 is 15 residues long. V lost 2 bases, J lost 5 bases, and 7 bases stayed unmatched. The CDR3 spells CSARMREGLNNEQFF. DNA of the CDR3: TGCAGTGCTAGAATGCGGGAGGGACTTAACAATGAGCAGTTCTTC.

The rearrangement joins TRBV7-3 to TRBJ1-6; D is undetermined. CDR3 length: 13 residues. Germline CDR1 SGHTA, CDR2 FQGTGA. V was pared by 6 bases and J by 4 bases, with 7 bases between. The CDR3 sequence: CASRITYNSPLHF. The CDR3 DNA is TGTGCCAGCAGGATCACTTATAATTCACCCCTCCACTTT.

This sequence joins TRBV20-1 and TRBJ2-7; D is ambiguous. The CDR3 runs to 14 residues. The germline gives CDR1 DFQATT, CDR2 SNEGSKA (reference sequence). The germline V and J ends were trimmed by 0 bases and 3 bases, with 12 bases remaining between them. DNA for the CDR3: TGCAGTGCTAGAGATCCTGAGGCCCTCTACGAGCAGTACTTC. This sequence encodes CSARDPEALYEQYF.

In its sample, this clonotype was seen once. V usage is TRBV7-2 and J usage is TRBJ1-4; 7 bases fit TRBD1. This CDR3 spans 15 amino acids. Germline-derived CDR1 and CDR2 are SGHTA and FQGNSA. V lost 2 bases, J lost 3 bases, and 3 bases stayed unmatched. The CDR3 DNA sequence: TGTGCCAGCAGCTTACAGGGACAGCCTAATGAAAAACTGTTTTTT. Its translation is CASSLQGQPNEKLFF.

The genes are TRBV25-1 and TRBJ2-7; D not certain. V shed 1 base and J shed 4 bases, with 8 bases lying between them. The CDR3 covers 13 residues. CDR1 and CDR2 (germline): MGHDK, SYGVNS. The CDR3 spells CASSELLRYEQYF. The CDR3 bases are TGTGCCAGCAGTGAATTGCTACGATACGAGCAGTACTTC.

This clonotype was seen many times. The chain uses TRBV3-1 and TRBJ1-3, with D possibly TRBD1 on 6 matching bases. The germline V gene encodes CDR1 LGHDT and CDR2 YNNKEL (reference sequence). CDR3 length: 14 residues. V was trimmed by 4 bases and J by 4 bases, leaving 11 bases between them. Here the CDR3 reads CASSPRTDGNTIYF. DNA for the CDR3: TGTGCCAGCAGCCCCCGGACAGACGGAAACACCATATATTTT.

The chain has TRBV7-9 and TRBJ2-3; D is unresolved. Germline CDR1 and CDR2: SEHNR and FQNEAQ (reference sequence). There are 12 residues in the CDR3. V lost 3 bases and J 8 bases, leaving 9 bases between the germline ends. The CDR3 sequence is CASSLLEATQYF. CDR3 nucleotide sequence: TGTGCCAGCAGCTTGCTAGAGGCTACGCAGTATTTT. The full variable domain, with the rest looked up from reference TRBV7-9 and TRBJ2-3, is DTGVSQNPRHKITKRGQNVTFRCDPISEHNRLYWYRQTLGQGPEFLTYFQNEAQLEKSRLLSDRFSAERPKGSFSTLEIQRTEQGDSAMYLCASSLLEATQYFGPGTRLTVL.

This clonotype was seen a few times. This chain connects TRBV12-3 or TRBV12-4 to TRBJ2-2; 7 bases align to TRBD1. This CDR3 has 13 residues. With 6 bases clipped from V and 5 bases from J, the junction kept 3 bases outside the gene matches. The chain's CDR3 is CASRSGGTGELFF. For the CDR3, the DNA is TGTGCCAGCAGGTCAGGGGGTACCGGGGAGCTGTTTTTT.

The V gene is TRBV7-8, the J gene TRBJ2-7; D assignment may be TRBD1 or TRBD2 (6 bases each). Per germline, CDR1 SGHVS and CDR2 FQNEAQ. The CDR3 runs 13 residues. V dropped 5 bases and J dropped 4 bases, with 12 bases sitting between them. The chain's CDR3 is CASSLGGFYEQYF. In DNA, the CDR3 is TGTGCCAGCAGCCTAGGGGGGTTTTACGAGCAGTACTTC.

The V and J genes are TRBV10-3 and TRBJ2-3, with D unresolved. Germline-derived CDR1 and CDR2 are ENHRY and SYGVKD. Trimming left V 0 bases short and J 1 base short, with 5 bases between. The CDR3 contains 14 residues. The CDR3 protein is CAISESLGTDTQYF. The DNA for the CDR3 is TGTGCCATCAGTGAGTCGCTAGGCACAGATACGCAGTATTTT.

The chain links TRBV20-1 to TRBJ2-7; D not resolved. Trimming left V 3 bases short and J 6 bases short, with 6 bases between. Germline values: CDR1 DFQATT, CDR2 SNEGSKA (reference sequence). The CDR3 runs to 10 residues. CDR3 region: CSASFGEQYF. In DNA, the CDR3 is TGCAGTGCTAGTTTTGGCGAGCAGTACTTC.

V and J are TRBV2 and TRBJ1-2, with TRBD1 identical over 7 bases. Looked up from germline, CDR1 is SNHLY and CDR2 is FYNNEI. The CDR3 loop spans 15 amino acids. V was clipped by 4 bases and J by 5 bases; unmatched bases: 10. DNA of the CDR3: TGTGCCAGCAGTGGGATTTTGGGGACAGATTATGGCTACACCTTC. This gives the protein CASSGILGTDYGYTF.

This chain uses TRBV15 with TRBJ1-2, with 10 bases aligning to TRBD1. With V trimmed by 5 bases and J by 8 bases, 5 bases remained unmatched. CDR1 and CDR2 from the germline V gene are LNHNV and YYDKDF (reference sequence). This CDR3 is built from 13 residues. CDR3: CATSEGTGVGYTF. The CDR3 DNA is TGTGCCACCAGCGAGGGGACAGGGGTAGGCTACACCTTC.

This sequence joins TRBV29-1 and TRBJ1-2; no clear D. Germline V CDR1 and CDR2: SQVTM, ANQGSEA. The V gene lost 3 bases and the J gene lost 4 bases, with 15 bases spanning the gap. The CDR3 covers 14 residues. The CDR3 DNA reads TGCAGCGTTGACCCCAATCCGGAAAGCTATGGCTACACCTTC. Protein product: CSVDPNPESYGYTF.

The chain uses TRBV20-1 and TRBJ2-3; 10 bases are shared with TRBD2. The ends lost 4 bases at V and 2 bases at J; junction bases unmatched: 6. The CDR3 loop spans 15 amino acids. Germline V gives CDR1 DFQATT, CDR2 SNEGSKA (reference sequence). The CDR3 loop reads CSAMPTSGYTDTQYF. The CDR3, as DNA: TGCAGTGCTATGCCGACTAGCGGGTACACAGATACGCAGTATTTT.

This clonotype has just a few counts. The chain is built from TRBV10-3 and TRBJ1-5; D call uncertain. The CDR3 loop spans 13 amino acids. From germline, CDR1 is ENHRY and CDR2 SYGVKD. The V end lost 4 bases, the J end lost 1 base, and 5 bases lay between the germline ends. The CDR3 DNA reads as TGTGCCATCAGTGGGACGAGCAATCAGCCCCAGCATTTT. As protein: CAISGTSNQPQHF.

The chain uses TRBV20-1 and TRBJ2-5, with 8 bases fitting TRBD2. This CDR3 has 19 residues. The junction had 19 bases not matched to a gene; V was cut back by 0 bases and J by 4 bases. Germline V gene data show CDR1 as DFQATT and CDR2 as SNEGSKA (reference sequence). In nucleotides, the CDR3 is TGCAGTGCTAGAGATCCCCCCGTTAGCGGGACGCGGGGCACAGAGACCCAGTACTTC. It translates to CSARDPPVSGTRGTETQYF.

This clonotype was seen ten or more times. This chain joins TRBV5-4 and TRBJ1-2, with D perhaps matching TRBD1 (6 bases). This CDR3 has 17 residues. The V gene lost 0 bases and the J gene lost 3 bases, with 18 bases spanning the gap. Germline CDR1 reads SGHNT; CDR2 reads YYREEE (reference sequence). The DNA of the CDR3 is TGTGCCAGCAGCTTGGCCGTCAGGGGTTTGGCTCACTATGGCTACACCTTC. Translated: CASSLAVRGLAHYGYTF.

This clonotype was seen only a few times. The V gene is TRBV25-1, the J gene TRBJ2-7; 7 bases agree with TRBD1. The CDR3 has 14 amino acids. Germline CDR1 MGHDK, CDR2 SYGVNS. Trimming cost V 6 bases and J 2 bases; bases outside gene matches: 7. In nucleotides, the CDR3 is TGTGCCAGCAGACGACAGGGCAGCGCCTACGAGCAGTACTTC. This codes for CASRRQGSAYEQYF.

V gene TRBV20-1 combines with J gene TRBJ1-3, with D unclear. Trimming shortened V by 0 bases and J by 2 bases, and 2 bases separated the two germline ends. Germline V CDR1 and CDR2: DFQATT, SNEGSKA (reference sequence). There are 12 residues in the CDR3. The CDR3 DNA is TGCAGTGCTAGAGATCCTGGAAACACCATATATTTT. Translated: CSARDPGNTIYF.

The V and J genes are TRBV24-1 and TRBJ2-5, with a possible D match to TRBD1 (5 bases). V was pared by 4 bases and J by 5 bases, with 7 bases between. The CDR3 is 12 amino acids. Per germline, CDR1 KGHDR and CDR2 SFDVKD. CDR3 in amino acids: CATSDPGETQYF. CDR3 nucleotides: TGTGCCACCAGTGACCCAGGGGAGACCCAGTACTTC.

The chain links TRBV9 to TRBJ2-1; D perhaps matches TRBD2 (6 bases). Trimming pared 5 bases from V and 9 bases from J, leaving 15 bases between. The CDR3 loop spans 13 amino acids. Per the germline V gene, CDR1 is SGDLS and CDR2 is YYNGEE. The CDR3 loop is CASRGSGNGEQFF. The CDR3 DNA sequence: TGTGCCAGCAGGGGTAGCGGCAATGGTGAGCAGTTCTTC.

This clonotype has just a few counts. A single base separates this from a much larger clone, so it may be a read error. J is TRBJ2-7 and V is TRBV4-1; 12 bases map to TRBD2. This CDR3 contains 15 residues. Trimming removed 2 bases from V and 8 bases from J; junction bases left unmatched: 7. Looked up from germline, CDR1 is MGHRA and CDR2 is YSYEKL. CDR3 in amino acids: CASSQSSGGGIKQYF. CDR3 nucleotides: TGCGCCAGCAGCCAATCTAGCGGGGGGGGGATCAAGCAGTACTTC.

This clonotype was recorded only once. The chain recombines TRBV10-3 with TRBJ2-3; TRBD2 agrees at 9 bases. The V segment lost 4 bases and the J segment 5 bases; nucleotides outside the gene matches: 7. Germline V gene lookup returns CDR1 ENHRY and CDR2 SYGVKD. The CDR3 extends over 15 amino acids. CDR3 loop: CAISGLSGGGDTQYF. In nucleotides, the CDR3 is TGTGCCATCAGTGGGCTTAGCGGGGGTGGAGATACGCAGTATTTT.

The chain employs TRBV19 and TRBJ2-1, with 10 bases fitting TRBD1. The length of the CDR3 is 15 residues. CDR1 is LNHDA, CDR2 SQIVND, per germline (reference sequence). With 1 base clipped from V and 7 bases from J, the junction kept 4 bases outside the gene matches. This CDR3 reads CASSIGDRGLNEQFF. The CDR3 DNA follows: TGTGCCAGTAGTATAGGGGACAGGGGTCTGAATGAGCAGTTCTTC.

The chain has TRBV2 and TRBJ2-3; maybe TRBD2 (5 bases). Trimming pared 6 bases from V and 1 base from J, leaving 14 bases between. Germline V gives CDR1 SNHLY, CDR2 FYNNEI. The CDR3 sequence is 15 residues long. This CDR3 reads CASRPTMGGTDTQYF. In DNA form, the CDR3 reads TGTGCCAGCAGGCCGACTATGGGAGGCACAGATACGCAGTATTTT.

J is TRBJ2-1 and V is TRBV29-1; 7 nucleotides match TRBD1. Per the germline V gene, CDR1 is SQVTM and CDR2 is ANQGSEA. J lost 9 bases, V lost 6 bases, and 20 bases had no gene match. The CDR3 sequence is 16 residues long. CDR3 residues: CSVYSPGTAISGEQFF. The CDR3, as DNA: TGCAGCGTCTACAGCCCCGGGACAGCCATTTCTGGTGAGCAGTTCTTC.

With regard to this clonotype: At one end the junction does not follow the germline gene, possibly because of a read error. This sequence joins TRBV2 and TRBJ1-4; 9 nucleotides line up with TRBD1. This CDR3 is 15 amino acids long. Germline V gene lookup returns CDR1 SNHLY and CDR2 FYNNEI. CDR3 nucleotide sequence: TGTGCCAGCAAGGACAGGGGAGCAACTAATGAAAAACTGCTTTTT. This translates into CASKDRGATNEKLLF.